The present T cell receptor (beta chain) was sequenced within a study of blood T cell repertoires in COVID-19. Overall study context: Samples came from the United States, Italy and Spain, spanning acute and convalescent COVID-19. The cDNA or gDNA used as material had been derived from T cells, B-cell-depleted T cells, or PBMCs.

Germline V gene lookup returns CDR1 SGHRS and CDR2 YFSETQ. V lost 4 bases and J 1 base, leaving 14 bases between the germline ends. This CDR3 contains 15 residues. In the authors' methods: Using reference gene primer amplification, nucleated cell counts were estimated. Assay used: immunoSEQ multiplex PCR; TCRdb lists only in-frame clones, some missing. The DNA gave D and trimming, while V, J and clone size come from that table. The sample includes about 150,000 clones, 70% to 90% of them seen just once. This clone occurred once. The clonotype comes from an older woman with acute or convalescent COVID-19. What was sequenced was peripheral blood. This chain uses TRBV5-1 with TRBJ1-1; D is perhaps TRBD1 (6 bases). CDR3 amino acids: CASSVQGGRNTEAFF. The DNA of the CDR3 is TGCGCCAGCAGCGTACAAGGGGGTAGGAACACTGAAGCTTTCTTT.